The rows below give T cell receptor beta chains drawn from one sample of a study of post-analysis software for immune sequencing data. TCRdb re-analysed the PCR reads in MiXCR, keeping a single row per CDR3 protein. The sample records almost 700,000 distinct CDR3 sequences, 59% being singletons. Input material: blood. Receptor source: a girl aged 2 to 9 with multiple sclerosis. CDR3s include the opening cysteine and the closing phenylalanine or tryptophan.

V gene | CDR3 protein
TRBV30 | CAWSVGYIHEQFF
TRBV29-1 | CGVVPGPTSEAFF
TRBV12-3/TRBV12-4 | CASSFEGGTYGYTF
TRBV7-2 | CASSPQGGFEQYF
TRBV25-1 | CASSDPQGTGYSYEQYF
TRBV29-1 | CSVGLASRGETQYF
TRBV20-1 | CSARSGAFYEQYF
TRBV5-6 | CASSLRAFGELFF
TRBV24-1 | CATSESPGRQETQYF
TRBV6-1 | CASSFGPEQYF
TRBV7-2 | CASSFGAAYEQYF
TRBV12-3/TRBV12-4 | CASTDGLPNQPQHF
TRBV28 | CASSLSGNTQYF
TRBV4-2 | CASSQQLGPSTDTQYF
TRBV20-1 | CSARDWGQDSYEQYF
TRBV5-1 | CASSLSGTMNTEAFF
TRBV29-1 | CSVNIGDTQYF
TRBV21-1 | CASSNLDSSNYGYTF
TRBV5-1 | CASSLAVGTAPNEQFF
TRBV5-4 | CASSLTSGRVVYTQYF
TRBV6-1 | CASSPGQVYETQYF
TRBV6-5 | CASSPGGRYRETRYF
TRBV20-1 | CSARVRDREQFF
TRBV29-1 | CSVGGRRVWKQYF
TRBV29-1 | CSSKGGSINNEQFF